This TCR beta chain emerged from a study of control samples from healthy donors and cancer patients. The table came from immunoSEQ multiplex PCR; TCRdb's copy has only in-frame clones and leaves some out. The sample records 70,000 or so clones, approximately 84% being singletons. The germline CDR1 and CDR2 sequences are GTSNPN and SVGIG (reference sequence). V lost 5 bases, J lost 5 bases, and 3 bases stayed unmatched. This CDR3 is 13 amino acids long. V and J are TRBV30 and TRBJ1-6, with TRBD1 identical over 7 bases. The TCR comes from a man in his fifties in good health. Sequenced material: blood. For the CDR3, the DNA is TGTGCCTGGGCGGGACAGAATAATTCACCCCTCCACTTT. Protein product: CAWAGQNNSPLHF. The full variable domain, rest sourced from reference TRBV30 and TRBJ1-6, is SQTIHQWPATLVQPVGSPLSLECTVEGTSNPNLYWYRQAAGRGLQLLFYSVGIGQISSEVPQNLSASRPQDRQFILSSKKLLLSDSGFYLCAWAGQNNSPLHFGNGTRLTVT.